The present entry profiles one TCR beta chain with its context. Germline CDR1 and CDR2: SEHNR and FQNEAQ (reference sequence). The CDR3 consists of 16 residues. The junction had 5 bases not matched to a gene; V was cut back by 1 base and J by 3 bases. This entry belongs to a study of blood T cell repertoires in COVID-19. About the study: COVID-19 samples from acute and convalescent phases originated in the United States, Italy and Spain.

How the authors handled the data: How many nucleated cells were present was estimated from reference gene primer amplification. TCRdb keeps only in-frame clones here, not all; method: immunoSEQ multiplex PCR. D and trimming were read from the DNA, whereas the V and J calls and clone size are those reported in that table. Of 40,000 to 65,000 clones detected, 78% appear once; the ten largest clones hold around 14%. This clonotype was sampled from a human donor with active or convalescent COVID-19. The donor label of this sample is uncertain. Sequenced input: peripheral blood. The rearrangement uses TRBV7-9 and TRBJ2-1; 8 bases align to TRBD1. CDR3 region: CASSLVPGTGYNEQFF. The CDR3 DNA follows: TGTGCCAGCAGCTTAGTTCCCGGGACAGGCTACAATGAGCAGTTCTTC. The entire variable domain, with the rest obtained from reference TRBV7-9 and TRBJ2-1, is as follows: DTGVSQNPRHKITKRGQNVTFRCDPISEHNRLYWYRQTLGQGPEFLTYFQNEAQLEKSRLLSDRFSAERPKGSFSTLEIQRTEQGDSAMYLCASSLVPGTGYNEQFFGPGTRLTVL.